This T cell receptor (beta chain) was sequenced for a study of blood T cell repertoires in COVID-19. For the study at large: COVID-19 samples from acute and convalescent phases originated in the United States, Italy and Spain. From T cells, B-cell-depleted T cells, or PBMCs came the material, which was cDNA or gDNA.

This table comes from immunoSEQ multiplex PCR, and its TCRdb copy is limited to in-frame clones, with some not included. The table lists more than 200,000 clones, around 82% of them singletons, with approximately 4.7% in the top ten. Losses at the gene ends were 3 bases for V and 4 bases for J; bases not matched to a gene: 5. The CDR3 length is 15 residues. CDR1 and CDR2 from the germline V gene are KGHSH and LQKENI. The receptor comes from a man aged 45-65 years with active or convalescent COVID-19. The gene calls are TRBV18 and TRBJ1-5; 8 bases align to TRBD1. The sample taken for sequencing was peripheral blood. The CDR3 is CASSPSDRVNQPQHF. In DNA, the CDR3 is TGTGCCAGCTCACCGTCGGACAGGGTTAATCAGCCCCAGCATTTT.